This T cell receptor beta chain originates from a study of radiation and T cells in renal cell carcinoma. Points from the study as a whole: Sampling covered only approximately 1 g of each tumor. Compared with controls, irradiated tumors showed greater TCR clonality.

Here immunoSEQ multiplex PCR was the method, and the copy in TCRdb shows in-frame clones only, minus some. The sample consists of under 20,000 clones, approximately 60% of them appearing once. Treatment here: 15 Gy SBRT to primary tumor, nephrectomy 4 weeks later. Nephrectomy followed 15 Gy stereotactic body radiation by 4 weeks. The V end was cut by 0 bases, the J end by 5 bases, with 11 bases between. Germline V gene sequence: CDR1 SGHDT, CDR2 YYEEEE. The length of the CDR3 is 14 residues. Note on this clone: As yet, its antigen is unknown.

The receptor's source is a woman between 65 and 79 years old with renal cell carcinoma. The source was tumor tissue, collected from a patient whose treatment included radiotherapy and nephrectomy. The chain combines TRBV5-6 with TRBJ2-5; D may correspond to TRBD1 or TRBD2 (5 bases each). The CDR3 here is CASSLDSWGETQYF. The CDR3 DNA reads TGTGCCAGCAGCTTGGACTCTTGGGGGGAGACCCAGTACTTC. The full variable domain, in which reference TRBV5-6 and TRBJ2-5 provide the parts outside the CDR3, is DAGVTQSPTHLIKTRGQQVTLRCSPKSGHDTVSWYQQALGQGPQFIFQYYEEEERQRGNFPDRFSGHQFPNYSSELNVNALLLGDSALYLCASSLDSWGETQYFGPGTRLLVL.